This T cell receptor (beta chain) derives from a study of shared clonotypes between healthy human individuals. A word on this clone: Its antigen is currently unknown. Other DNA variants within this sample encode the same CDR3.

Germline CDR1 and CDR2: SNHLY and FYNNEI. The CDR3 sequence is 12 residues long. Trimming cost V 1 base and J 4 bases, with 4 bases left between them. Study-wide results and caveats: Generally, naive subsets came out with larger estimated richness than memory subsets. The low donor count limited represented genetic and exposure-history diversity. Measured sharing among donors was expected to vary with sequencing depth.

Per sorted-subset replicate PCR, input was roughly 200 ng DNA, representing tens of thousands of T cell genomes. Libraries were prepared by immunoSEQ multiplex PCR; TCRdb keeps only in-frame clonotypes and omits some of them. This table holds hundreds of thousands of clones, about 92% found once. Positive CCR7 selection of CD45RO-negative cells yielded the naive CD8 cells, and terminally differentiated effector memory CD45RA+ cells were excluded. The sample consisted of naive CD8+ T cells sorted from blood. The clonotype was recovered from a man aged 30 to 39 in good health. The J gene is TRBJ2-5, the V gene TRBV2; D is uncertain. The DNA for the CDR3 is TGTGCCAGCAGTGAAGGGGGAGAGACCCAGTACTTC. Its translation: CASSEGGETQYF.